This T cell receptor beta chain originates from a study of early T cells in non-severe SARS-CoV-2 infection. This CDR3 contains 15 residues. Germline assignment: CDR1 SGHVS and CDR2 FNYEAQ. V dropped 4 bases and J dropped 3 bases, with 14 bases sitting between them. Researchers attached unique molecular identifiers to individual cDNA molecules. TCRdb ran MiXCR on the 5' RACE reads and lists one entry per CDR3 protein. Of over 50,000 distinct CDR3 sequences detected, over 7% appear once; the ten largest clones hold around 9.4%. This clonotype was detected many times. What was sequenced was whole blood. The chain has TRBV7-6 and TRBJ2-3; TRBD2 might be the D (6 bases). The receptor was derived from an adult who was a healthcare worker with PCR-confirmed SARS-CoV-2 infection or an uninfected control (not recorded which). In nucleotides, the CDR3 is TGTGCCAGCAGCTCCCGGGACTCGAAAACAGATACGCAGTATTTT. It yields the protein CASSSRDSKTDTQYF. Variable domain in full (rest from reference TRBV7-6 and TRBJ2-3): GAGVSQSPRYKVTKRGQDVALRCDPISGHVSLYWYRQALGQGPEFLTYFNYEAQQDKSGLPNDRFSAERPEGSISTLTIQRTEQRDSAMYRCASSSRDSKTDTQYFGPGTRLTVL.